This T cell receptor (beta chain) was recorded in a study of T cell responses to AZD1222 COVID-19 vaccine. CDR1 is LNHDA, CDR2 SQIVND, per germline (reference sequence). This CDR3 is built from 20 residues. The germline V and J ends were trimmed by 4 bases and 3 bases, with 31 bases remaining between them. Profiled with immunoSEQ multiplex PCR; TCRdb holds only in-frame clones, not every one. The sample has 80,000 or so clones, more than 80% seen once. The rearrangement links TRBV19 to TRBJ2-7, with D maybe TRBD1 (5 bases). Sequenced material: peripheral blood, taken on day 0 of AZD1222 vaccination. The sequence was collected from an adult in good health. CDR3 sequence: CASSKSGLVDQGHWIYEQYF. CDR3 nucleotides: TGTGCCAGTAGTAAGTCGGGTCTGGTGGACCAAGGACACTGGATCTACGAGCAGTACTTC.